One T cell receptor (beta chain) is described in this entry. The antigen remains unidentified. Primers used in a second PCR of about 6 to 11 cycles were a sample-barcoded 5' primer and a J-beta primer mix. TCRdb analysed the 5' RACE reads with MiXCR anew, one entry per CDR3 protein. This sample carries approximately 600,000 distinct CDR3 sequences, approximately 59% of them seen once, and the ten largest clones take approximately 37%. This specimen belongs to a study of blood T cells in healthy people across ages. Whole-study results and caveats: Those diversity estimates obtained from one million T cells were thought to be underestimates.

Germline CDR1 SGHAT, CDR2 FQNNGV. Trimming pared 8 bases from V and 1 base from J, leaving 12 bases between. The CDR3 spans 14 residues. The sequence derives from a man aged 60 to 75 in good health. The sequencing input was blood. The chain carries TRBV11-2 and TRBJ2-4, with a weak D call TRBD2 (7 bases). DNA of the CDR3: TGTGCCAGCGGGGGGGCTGAGGCCAAAAACATTCAGTACTTC. Its protein product is CASGGAEAKNIQYF.